These T cell receptor beta chains were read from a single sample in a study of blood T cell repertoires in COVID-19. Here immunoSEQ multiplex PCR was the method, and the copy in TCRdb shows in-frame clones only, minus some. This table has 150,000 to 160,000 clones, about 85% appearing once. The sample consisted of peripheral blood. These TCRs come from a man in his fifties or sixties with COVID-19, enrolled during active disease. Both conserved end residues are part of each CDR3. The order of the fields is V gene, D gene, clone size, J gene, CDR3 protein, CDR3 DNA. The D gene is left open where the match is weak. Clone size appears in some rows only: once, few, many, or a class for an expanded clone.

V: TRBV19; D: .; size: few; J: TRBJ1-5; CDR3: CASSRSWQNNQPQHF; DNA: TGTGCCAGTAGTAGGTCGTGGCAGAACAATCAGCCCCAGCATTTT
V: TRBV28; D: TRBD1; size: .; J: TRBJ1-2; CDR3: CASSSPVTGPRGYTF; DNA: TGTGCCAGCAGTTCCCCCGTGACAGGGCCCCGTGGCTACACCTTC
V: TRBV7-9; D: TRBD1; size: once; J: TRBJ2-7; CDR3: CASSSTGVGGEQYF; DNA: TGTGCCAGCAGCTCAACAGGGGTGGGTGGCGAGCAGTACTTC
V: TRBV19; D: TRBD1; size: .; J: TRBJ2-2; CDR3: CASSRAGQGTPGELFF; DNA: TGTGCCAGTAGTAGGGCGGGACAGGGAACCCCCGGGGAGCTGTTTTTT
V: TRBV9; D: TRBD2; size: .; J: TRBJ2-1; CDR3: CASSFDLAGLDEQFF; DNA: TGTGCCAGCAGCTTCGACCTAGCGGGGCTCGATGAGCAGTTCTTC
V: TRBV28; D: .; size: .; J: TRBJ2-1; CDR3: CASTLPPYNEQFF; DNA: TGTGCCAGCACCCTCCCCCCCTACAATGAGCAGTTCTTC
V: TRBV18; D: .; size: .; J: TRBJ1-5; CDR3: CASSLGLELNQPQHF; DNA: TGTGCCAGCTCGCTAGGATTGGAGTTGAATCAGCCCCAGCATTTT
V: TRBV28; D: .; size: .; J: TRBJ1-2; CDR3: CASRRQANYGYTF; DNA: TGTGCCAGCAGGCGACAGGCCAACTATGGCTACACCTTC
V: TRBV5-8; D: TRBD1; size: .; J: TRBJ1-5; CDR3: CASSSRQGLSNQPQHF; DNA: TGTGCCAGCAGCTCTAGACAGGGTCTAAGCAATCAGCCCCAGCATTTT
V: TRBV6-2/TRBV6-3; D: TRBD1; size: .; J: TRBJ1-2; CDR3: CASSRPGQGDYGYTF; DNA: TGTGCCAGCAGCCGGCCGGGACAGGGAGACTATGGCTACACCTTC
V: TRBV6-5; D: .; size: .; J: TRBJ2-7; CDR3: CASTEGYEQYF; DNA: TGTGCCAGCACGGAGGGGTACGAGCAGTACTTC